The sequence of this TCR beta chain was determined in a study of cytomegalovirus exposure and HLA in healthy donors (dated by TCRdb to about 2017). Notes on the research overall: According to an earlier analysis of a few hundred of the donors, about 179 million T cells yielded approximately 120 million unique TCR beta sequences and 250 to 350 Gb of sequence data. An early release covering 550 to 650 HLA-typed donors comprised approximately 300 gigabases of sequencing data and 65 million to 100 million unique TCR sequences. Among the roughly 400 genotyped donors, roughly 80% belonged to the genetic ancestry cluster associated with self-reported Caucasian donors. The study aimed to test whether cataloging public T cell receptors could reveal signatures of past pathogen exposure. Using immunosequencing, the study profiled T cell repertoires from around 670 subjects and related those repertoires to cytomegalovirus serostatus. In addition to the first cohort of 500 to 850 subjects, a separate validation cohort of 130 or so different subjects was used. To predict cytomegalovirus infection status, the study brought together high-throughput TCR immunosequencing, statistical association of individual TCRs with disease status, and machine learning. In a later analysis, previously published TCR beta repertoires from 500 to 750 donors were re-analyzed and high-resolution HLA genotyping was added so that TCR occurrence patterns could be studied. In the later analysis, no new phenotypic data were used to find candidate immune exposures; instead, reliance was placed on TCR beta sequences and their occurrence across donors. In an earlier analysis of roughly 580 of the donors, high-throughput TCR beta sequencing was used to judge whether each TCR beta V gene segment behaved as functional or pseudogenic. Donor age, sex, ethnicity and CMV serostatus were compiled together with the repertoire data. A later genetic analysis took genome-wide SNP genotypes for about 60% of the roughly 670 donors and used that subset as a discovery cohort. All discovery cohort repertoires had been generated on a single sequencing platform. HLA typing covered class I and class II loci at four-digit resolution. Typing coverage varied by locus: 629-630 donors for A, B, C, DRB1 and DQB1; more than 500 for DQA1; more than 600 for DPA1; roughly 470 for DPB1. Roughly five DR-DQ haplotypes were treated as single units for association and clustering because of strong linkage in the cohort. Among about 360 genotyped donors of the cohort, an average of 235,054 unique TCR beta nucleotide sequences were sequenced per donor, about a sixth of them non-productive.

Study-wide conclusions, independent of this receptor: Assigning TCR associations to individual alleles was difficult when HLA alleles, especially DR and DQ, strongly co-occurred. It was suggested by the authors that the approach could potentially be generalized to other disease states and immunological phenotypes. CMV serostatus was the only immune exposure information available for the cohort. In a later analysis, over 15,000 TCR beta sequences were associated with specific HLA alleles at a false discovery rate of 0.05. A further reported finding was that TCR beta sequences accurately predicted the HLA-A and HLA-B alleles for most subjects in the first cohort. In a later genetic analysis, a missense DCLRE1C variant was associated with V-gene and J-gene trimming of TCR beta chains, and the association was replicated in an independent cohort. Compared with equally common non-associated chains, HLA-associated TCR beta chains in a later analysis were more clonally expanded and had lower generation probabilities. Several of the top co-occurrence clusters appeared to be linked to parvovirus B19, influenza, CMV and Epstein-Barr virus, according to a later analysis. The cohort was sequenced for TCR beta chains only, and without alpha or paired-chain data the features that could be detected were limited. A later analysis found that most CMV-associated TCR beta chains appeared HLA-restricted, with HLA associations seemingly driven largely by CMV exposure. Because HLA typing was unavailable for some donors at each locus, only the typed subset was used in association tests. Presence/absence analyses assumed roughly uniform sequencing depth across donors, an assumption that may not hold. According to a later genetic analysis, donors in an Asian-associated ancestry cluster had fewer N-insertions in productive TCRs than the roughly 670-donor mean. Because the 87-base-pair reads could not distinguish some IMGT-functional V segments, including TRBV6-2 and TRBV6-3, those segments were excluded. Linkage disequilibrium might explain the correlated functional status among segregating V segments, but an unknown experimental factor could not be excluded. Most TCR sequences were seen in very few donors, while some public TCRs were found in many individuals. In vitro tests confirmed that a few of the cytomegalovirus-associated TCR beta chains recognize cytomegalovirus antigens. The sequencing pipeline was judged likely to have produced a cluster of highly shared sequence variants as a technical artifact. Some 16 rarely observed V segments, including chromosome 9 orphons, were excluded from the earlier analysis of a few hundred of the donors because counts were too low. In the study, around 150 TCR beta chains were listed as associated with cytomegalovirus. In both the original and validation cohorts, the classifier was reported to diagnose cytomegalovirus status with high specificity and sensitivity. According to a later analysis, TCR association rates differed among HLA loci, with DRB1 alleles showing the most associated TCRs and HLA-C alleles showing the fewest. In an earlier analysis of several hundred of the donors, most TCR beta V segments were observed in productive rearrangements about 87% or about 30% of the time, broadly matching IMGT annotations.

CDR1 SEHNR and CDR2 FQNEAQ are derived from the germline V gene (reference sequence). From the cysteine up to the phenylalanine, the CDR3 has a length of 16 residues. The CDR3 DNA has 48 bases and is translated from base 1. About this clone: Its cognate antigen has yet to be identified. At one of its ends the junction is not consistent with the germline gene, which may arise from a read error.

The library was obtained by the immunoSEQ multiplex PCR assay. The multiplex PCR relied on a mix of 60 forward primers for TCR Vbeta segments and 13 reverse primers for TCR Jbeta segments. A multiplex PCR assay on genomic DNA amplified the CDR3 region of rearranged TCR beta genes. On the Illumina HiSeq System, the amplified TCR beta libraries were sequenced as 87-base-pair reads. For the original study's pipeline: A later analysis counted about 80 million unique TCR beta chains across the 666 repertoires, and around 9.9 million of these chains were shared by at least two donors. Raw reads were error-corrected and collapsed into unique sequences with a nearest-neighbor algorithm that merged closely related sequences to remove PCR and sequencing errors. CDR3 sequences were aligned to IMGT reference sequences to assign V, D and J gene segments. For a sequence to be retained, at least a six-nucleotide match to both a V gene segment and a J gene segment was required. Rearrangements were classified as productive when the CDR3 lacked stop codons and remained in frame with V and J, and all other rearrangements were classified as non-productive. Following IMGT convention, CDR3 was defined as the stretch from the second conserved V-encoded cysteine up to the conserved J-encoded phenylalanine. The earlier analysis of some 540 of the donors excluded any sequence lacking an unambiguous match to a single V gene segment. An earlier analysis of 587 of the donors called V segments functional above 56.7% productive rearrangements and segregating when the between-donor standard deviation exceeded 5%. To diagnose cytomegalovirus status from the catalog of TCR beta chain sequences, a statistical classification framework was built. In a later analysis, TCR nucleotide sequences were compared against IMGT/GENE-DB human TR gene sequences so that V and J genes could be assigned. In a later analysis, CDR3 sequences and most-parsimonious VDJ recombination scenarios were assigned using the TCRdist pipeline. In a later analysis, each TCR beta chain was defined by its CDR3 amino acid sequence together with its V-gene family, and reads lacking a unique V-gene family were excluded. A later analysis removed 550 to 700 highly shared, low-generation-probability nucleotide sequences to deal with suspected cross-contamination and a sequencing artifact. In a later analysis, a clonal expansion index for each public chain was calculated from normalized within-repertoire ranks of inferred template counts. In a later analysis, generation probabilities were computed using a VDJ recombination model fitted to out-of-frame rearrangements, and the results were checked against IGoR. In a later analysis, TCR-TCR, TCR-HLA and TCR-CMV co-occurrence was scored with hypergeometric tests, and a repertoire-size bias correction was applied to TCR pairs. False discovery rates were estimated in a later analysis by permuting HLA or CMV assignments 20 times. In a later analysis, co-occurring TCRs were grouped using DBSCAN, with TCRdist sequence similarity added in when clustering inside HLA-allele-positive subsets. Co-occurrence clustering excluded repertoires with fewer than 30,000 or more than 120,000 public chains, plus five with anomalous nucleotide sharing. TCRdb holds this immuneACCESS table with in-frame rearrangements only. Some clones are missing; in checked studies, unresolved V genes explain under half, and the rest has no known cause. From that table come the V and J calls and clone size; the DNA was used to work out D and trimming. In this sample the table shows approximately 200,000 clones, approximately 81% of which occur a single time. The ten top clones hold around 1.2% of the sample.

The cohort consisted of some 670 healthy bone marrow donors. At the time of sampling, every cohort member was nominally healthy, though immune exposures that went unrecorded were likely present. CMV serostatus was recorded as positive for about 300 and negative for about 50% of the 666 cohort members, whereas no CMV serostatus was recorded for the donor in question. A peripheral blood sample was collected from each donor, and TCR beta sequencing was performed on peripheral blood mononuclear cells. Genomic DNA was extracted from the blood cell samples with the Qiagen DNeasy Blood Extraction Kit. The sample consisted of PBMCs. This receptor was identified in a human donor in good health. Recombination connected TRBV7-9 to TRBJ2-7, with 13 bases matching TRBD2. CDR3 reads: CSSRPGPGLAGVSVYF. The sequenced DNA is TGTTCCAGCAGACCAGGTCCTGGACTAGCGGGGGTTTCGGTGTACTTC. Outside the CDR3, residues come from the reference TRBV7-9 and TRBJ2-7 proteins, so the full variable domain is: DTGVSQNPRHKITKRGQNVTFRCDPISEHNRLYWYRQTLGQGPEFLTYFQNEAQLEKSRLLSDRFSAERPKGSFSTLEIQRTEQGDSAMYLCSSRPGPGLAGVSVYFGPGTRLTVT.